The T cell receptor (beta chain) described here comes from a study of shared clonotypes between healthy human individuals (dated by TCRdb to 2018 to 2020). Describing the broader study: A few men and a couple of women, aged 18 to 49 years, made up the cohort. Different laboratories and diverse techniques were used to prepare libraries and sequence TCR repertoires, to increase sequencing depth and limit assay-specific biases. Per donor, leukapheresis produced somewhere between about 0.85 and 10 billion PBMCs. Blood TCR repertoires of a handful of healthy adults were deeply sequenced to estimate repertoire size and the extent of clonotype sharing between individuals. For each donor, three plates each were used for CD4 naive and CD4 memory, two plates were used for CD8 naive, and one plate was used for CD8 memory.

Using the deep immunoSEQ assay, TCR CDR3 regions were amplified from genomic DNA by multiplex PCR. Genomic DNA extracted from each cell subset was distributed evenly over all wells of several immunoSEQ 96-well plates, and each plate served as one replicate. For sorted subsets, around 0.2 ug genomic DNA, equal to 30,000 or so T cell genomes, was loaded into each replicate PCR. Purified libraries were quantified with a Qubit 3.0 fluorometer, sized on a Bioanalyzer 2100, and re-quantified with the KAPA Library Quantification kit. Every immunoSEQ 96-well plate was sequenced on a dedicated single-read 150-cycle Illumina NextSeq 550 flow cell. In the authors' own workflow: Because only junctional sequences without quality scores were contained in the immunoSEQ output, filtering matching that applied to full-length reads could not be performed. To assign V/J genes and CDR3, sequences were annotated using PyIR, a Python wrapper for IgBLAST v1.9, with IMGT germline references. Reads with weak V/J assignments (E-value above 1e-6), missing CDR3, stop codons, out-of-frame junctions, or ambiguous translated residues were removed. V3J clonotypes were defined by identical inferred V gene, J gene, and CDR3 amino acid sequence. Percentage overlap between repertoires was computed as shared unique clonotypes divided by the size of the smaller repertoire. Three approaches were used to assess repertoire richness: RTK rarefaction, the Chao1 estimator, and Recon v2.1 estimates of unobserved clonotypes. OLGA was used to compute generation probabilities for all TCRbeta clonotypes that the gDNA method yielded from several donors. TCRdb holds this immuneACCESS table with in-frame rearrangements only. Some clones are missing; in checked studies, unresolved V genes explain under half, and the rest has no known cause. For V, J and clone size, that table is used; D and trimming come from the DNA. Recorded for this sample are approximately 1.9 million clones; about 94% of them occurred a single time. Around 1.8% of the sample is held by the ten biggest clonotypes.

The CDR3 covers 13 residues, taking in both the cysteine and the phenylalanine. The only DNA kept is the CDR3, 39 bases in frame from the first base. For CDR1 and CDR2, the germline V gene (reference sequence) lists LNHDA and SQIVND. V loses 9 bases at its end and J loses 0 bases; junction bases beyond the gene matches: 3. A remark on this clone: The clone's antigen remains unknown. Base qualities are missing; no much larger clone stands one base away. Other DNA sequences in this specimen translate into the identical CDR3.

Overall results and qualifications from the work: Incomplete sequencing was indicated by rarefaction of sorted-subset datasets, despite the large sequencing depth. Because the study included only a small number of donors, the genetic and exposure-history diversity represented was limited. Across four donors, around 5% of naive CD4, approximately 3.5% of naive CD8, under 2.5% of memory CD4, and under 0.45% of memory CD8 clonotypes were shared. Larger estimated clonotype richness was generally found for naive subsets than for memory subsets. Pairwise subsampling led to the expectation that sequencing depth would affect the degree of clonotype sharing among donors. Clonotypes shared by all four sorted-subset donors showed higher generation probabilities than non-shared clonotypes. Sampling was restricted to blood, and TCR repertoires in tissues likely differ from the TCR repertoires found in blood.

CD8 naive samples were CD45RO-negative cells positively selected for CCR7, giving a CD45RA+CCR7+ population that excluded TemRA cells. The donors were healthy, HIV-negative adults with no recently reported acute infections or vaccinations. Only Caucasian adults living in Nashville, Tennessee, USA were represented among the donors. Blood was collected by leukapheresis, and PBMCs were isolated by Ficoll-Histopaque density gradient centrifugation and then cryopreserved in liquid nitrogen vapor phase. Purity and quantity of every magnetically sorted T cell population were checked by analytical flow cytometry. Genomic DNA was isolated from each sorted fraction and quantified by UV absorbance on a Nanodrop 2000c.

The chain uses TRBV19 and TRBJ2-3, and 7 junctional nucleotides match TRBD1. The receptor was isolated from a man between 18 and 35 years old in good health. Some clones in this sample may be carry-over from other donors' samples. Sequenced material: naive CD8+ T cells from PBMCs. According to the study, the label for this sample's cell subset or site signals: CD45RA+CCR7+. The CDR3 here reads CASADRSTDTQYF. DNA sequence: TGTGCCAGCGCGGACAGGAGCACAGATACGCAGTATTTT.